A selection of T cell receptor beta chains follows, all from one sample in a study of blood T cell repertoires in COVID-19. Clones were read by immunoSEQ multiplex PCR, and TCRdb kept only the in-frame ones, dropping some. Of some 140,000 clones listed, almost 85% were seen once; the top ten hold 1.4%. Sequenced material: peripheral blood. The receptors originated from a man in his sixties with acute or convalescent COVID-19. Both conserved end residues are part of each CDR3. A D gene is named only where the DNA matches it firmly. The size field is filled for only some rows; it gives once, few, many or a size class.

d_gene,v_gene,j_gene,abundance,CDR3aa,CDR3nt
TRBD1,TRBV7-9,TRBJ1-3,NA,CASSLGQGLGNTIYF,TGTGCCAGCAGCCTAGGACAGGGCCTTGGAAACACCATATATTTT
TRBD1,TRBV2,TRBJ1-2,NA,CASSVTGGDDGYTF,TGTGCCAGCAGTGTGACAGGGGGCGACGATGGCTACACCTTC
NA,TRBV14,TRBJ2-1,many,CASSQAPGYEQFF,TGTGCCAGCAGCCAAGCCCCGGGATATGAGCAGTTCTTC
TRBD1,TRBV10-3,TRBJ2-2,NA,CAITPGTDKTGELFF,TGTGCCATCACCCCCGGGACAGATAAAACCGGGGAGCTGTTTTTT
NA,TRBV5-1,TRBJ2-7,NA,CATGPGTSSYEQYF,TGCGCCACCGGCCCCGGGACATCGTCCTACGAGCAGTACTTC
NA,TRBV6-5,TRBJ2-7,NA,CASSYAVGSYEQYF,TGTGCCAGCAGTTACGCCGTGGGCTCTTACGAGCAGTACTTC
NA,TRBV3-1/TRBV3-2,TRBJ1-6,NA,CASSRTSGRALHF,TGTGCCAGCAGCCGGACCTCTGGGAGGGCCCTCCACTTT
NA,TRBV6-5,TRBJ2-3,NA,CASSYSSAGTDTQYF,TGTGCCAGCAGTTACTCTAGCGCGGGCACAGATACGCAGTATTTT
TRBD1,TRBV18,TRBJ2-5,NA,CASSPTGGQETQYF,TGTGCCAGCTCACCAACAGGGGGCCAAGAGACCCAGTACTTC
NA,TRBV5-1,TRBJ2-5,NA,CASSLAGSEETQYF,TGCGCCAGCAGCTTGGCCGGCAGCGAAGAGACCCAGTACTTC
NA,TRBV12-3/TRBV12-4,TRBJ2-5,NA,CASSLDRQETQYF,TGTGCCAGCAGTTTAGACAGGCAAGAGACCCAGTACTTC
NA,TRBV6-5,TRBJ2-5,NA,CASSREWETQYF,TGTGCCAGCAGCCGGGAATGGGAGACCCAGTACTTC
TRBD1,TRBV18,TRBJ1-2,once,CASSRIQGADYGYTF,TGTGCCAGCTCACGAATTCAGGGGGCCGACTATGGCTACACCTTC
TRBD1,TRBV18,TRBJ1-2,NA,CASSRTGGGGYGYTF,TGTGCCAGCTCACGCACAGGGGGCGGCGGGTATGGCTACACCTTC
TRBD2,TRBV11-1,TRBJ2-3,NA,CASSLRAGRDTQYF,TGTGCCAGCAGCTTACGAGCGGGGCGGGATACGCAGTATTTT
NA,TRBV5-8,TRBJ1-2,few,CASSLDSSFPIYGYTF,TGTGCCAGCAGCTTGGACAGTTCCTTCCCGATCTATGGCTACACCTTC
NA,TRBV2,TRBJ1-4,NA,CASSDAGLNEKLFF,TGTGCCAGCAGTGACGCAGGGCTAAATGAAAAACTGTTTTTT
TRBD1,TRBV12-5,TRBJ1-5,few,CASGLMDRGRWPQHF,TGTGCTAGTGGTTTGATGGACAGGGGGCGATGGCCCCAGCATTTT
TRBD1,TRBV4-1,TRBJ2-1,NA,CASSQERTGGNNEQFF,TGCGCCAGCAGCCAAGAGAGGACAGGGGGTAACAATGAGCAGTTCTTC
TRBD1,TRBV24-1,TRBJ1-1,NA,CATSDPDRGTEAFF,TGTGCCACCAGTGATCCTGACAGGGGCACTGAAGCTTTCTTT
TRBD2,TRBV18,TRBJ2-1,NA,CASSSLAGEGFF,TGTGCCAGCTCATCTTTAGCGGGCGAAGGGTTCTTC
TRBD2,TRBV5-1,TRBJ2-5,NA,CASSRTSGEGETQYF,TGCGCCAGCAGCAGGACTAGCGGGGAGGGTGAGACCCAGTACTTC
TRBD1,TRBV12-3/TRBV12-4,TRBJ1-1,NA,CASSLSGGTEAFF,TGTGCCAGCAGTTTATCAGGGGGCACTGAAGCTTTCTTT
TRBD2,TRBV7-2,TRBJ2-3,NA,CASRLGLAGRGDTQYF,TGTGCCAGCAGACTGGGACTAGCGGGGAGAGGAGATACGCAGTATTTT
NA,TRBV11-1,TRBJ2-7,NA,CASSLGLNREQYF,TGTGCCAGCAGCTTAGGATTGAACAGGGAACAGTACTTC
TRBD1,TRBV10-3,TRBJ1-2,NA,CAISGQGEWSYTF,TGTGCCATCAGTGGACAGGGGGAATGGAGCTACACCTTC
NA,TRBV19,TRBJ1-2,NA,CASGRGGYTF,TGTGCCAGTGGTCGAGGGGGCTACACCTTC
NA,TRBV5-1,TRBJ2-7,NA,CASSLASEQYF,TGCGCCAGCAGCTTGGCCTCCGAGCAGTACTTC
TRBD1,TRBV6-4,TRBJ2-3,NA,CASSEGQFTDTQYF,TGTGCCAGCAGTGAGGGACAGTTCACAGATACGCAGTATTTT
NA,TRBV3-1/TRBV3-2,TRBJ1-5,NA,CASSQGQGLGNQPQHF,TGTGCCAGCAGCCAGGGCCAGGGGTTGGGCAATCAGCCCCAGCATTTT
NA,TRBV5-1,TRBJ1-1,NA,CASSLDSGGRPYEAFF,TGCGCCAGCAGCTTGGATAGTGGGGGCAGACCCTATGAAGCTTTCTTT
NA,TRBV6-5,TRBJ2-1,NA,CASSYSSGLVYNEQFF,TGTGCCAGCAGTTACTCTAGCGGTTTAGTCTACAATGAGCAGTTCTTC
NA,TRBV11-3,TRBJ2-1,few,CASSEALQGNEQFF,TGTGCCAGCAGCGAGGCATTACAGGGAAATGAGCAGTTCTTC
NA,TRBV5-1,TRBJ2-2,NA,CASRPGENTGELFF,TGCGCCAGCCGACCCGGGGAAAACACCGGGGAGCTGTTTTTT
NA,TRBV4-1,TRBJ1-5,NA,CASSPSGGGNQPQHF,TGCGCCAGCAGCCCCTCCGGGGGTGGCAATCAGCCCCAGCATTTT
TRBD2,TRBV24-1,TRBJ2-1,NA,CATSDTGGGFEQFF,TGTGCCACCAGTGATACGGGAGGTGGGTTTGAGCAGTTCTTC
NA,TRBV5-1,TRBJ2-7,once,CASSLSGSSYEQYF,TGCGCCAGCAGCTTGAGTGGCAGCTCCTACGAGCAGTACTTC
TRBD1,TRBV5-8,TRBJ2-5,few,CASSPGQGQETQYF,TGTGCCAGCAGCCCCGGACAGGGACAAGAGACCCAGTACTTC
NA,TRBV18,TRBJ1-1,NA,CASSSGIMNTEAFF,TGTGCCAGCTCATCGGGAATTATGAACACTGAAGCTTTCTTT
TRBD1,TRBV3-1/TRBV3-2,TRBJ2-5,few,CASSQDRGQALQETQYF,TGTGCCAGCAGCCAAGATAGAGGACAGGCGCTCCAAGAGACCCAGTACTTC
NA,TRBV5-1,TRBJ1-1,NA,CASSETPGAGENTEAFF,TGCGCCAGCAGCGAAACCCCAGGGGCGGGGGAGAACACTGAAGCTTTCTTT
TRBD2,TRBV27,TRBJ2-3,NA,CASRVGGRTDTQYF,TGTGCCAGCAGGGTGGGAGGGCGGACAGATACGCAGTATTTT
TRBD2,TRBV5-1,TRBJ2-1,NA,CASSLGASGGIKEQFF,TGCGCCAGCAGCTTGGGCGCTAGCGGGGGAATAAAAGAGCAGTTCTTC
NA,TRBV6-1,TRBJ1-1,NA,CASSENRVPEAFF,TGTGCCAGCAGTGAAAACAGGGTCCCTGAAGCTTTCTTT
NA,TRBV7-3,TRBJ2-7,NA,CASSLNRNYEQYF,TGTGCCAGCAGCTTAAACAGAAACTACGAGCAGTACTTC
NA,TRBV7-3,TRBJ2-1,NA,CASSLGPRWGSYNEQFF,TGTGCCAGCAGCTTGGGGCCTCGGTGGGGCTCCTACAATGAGCAGTTCTTC
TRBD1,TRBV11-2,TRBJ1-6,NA,CASSLRGQATPLHF,TGTGCCAGCAGCTTAAGGGGACAGGCAACGCCCCTCCACTTT
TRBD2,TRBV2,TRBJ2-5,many,CASSGTSGSVGETQYF,TGTGCCAGCAGTGGGACTAGCGGGAGTGTCGGGGAGACCCAGTACTTC
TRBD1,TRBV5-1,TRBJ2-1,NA,CASSGGVRQGSRNEQFF,TGCGCCAGCAGCGGAGGAGTTAGACAGGGGTCTAGGAATGAGCAGTTCTTC
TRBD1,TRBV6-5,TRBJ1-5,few,CASGQGNQPQHF,TGTGCCAGTGGACAGGGCAATCAGCCCCAGCATTTT